Here is one T cell receptor (beta chain) with its context. Its antigen is unidentified. There are 13 residues in the CDR3. V dropped 1 base and J dropped 8; count of bases not matched to a gene: 4. In germline, CDR1 is SEHNR, CDR2 FQNEAQ (reference sequence). Samples came from healthy bone marrow donors. PCR employed 60 Vbeta and 13 Jbeta primers. Produced via immunoSEQ multiplex PCR; TCRdb's table is partial and in-frame only. The sample has about 170,000 clones, more than 80% seen once; the top ten hold about 2.4%. This sample was included in a study of cytomegalovirus exposure and HLA in healthy donors. Study-wide points: Using a false discovery rate of 0.05, a later analysis showed that approximately 17,000 TCR beta sequences were associated with HLA alleles. Associated with cytomegalovirus, according to the listing, were 150 to 200 TCR beta chains.

The chain recombines TRBV7-9 with TRBJ1-1; 7 bases map to TRBD1. The receptor was derived from a male donor in good health and CMV-seronegative. The sample taken for sequencing was PBMCs. The CDR3 loop reads CASSLDRDREAFF. CDR3 sequence (DNA): TGTGCCAGCAGCTTAGACCGGGACAGAGAAGCTTTCTTT. Together with reference TRBV7-9 and TRBJ1-1, the CDR3 gives the full variable domain: DTGVSQNPRHKITKRGQNVTFRCDPISEHNRLYWYRQTLGQGPEFLTYFQNEAQLEKSRLLSDRFSAERPKGSFSTLEIQRTEQGDSAMYLCASSLDRDREAFFGQGTRLTVV.